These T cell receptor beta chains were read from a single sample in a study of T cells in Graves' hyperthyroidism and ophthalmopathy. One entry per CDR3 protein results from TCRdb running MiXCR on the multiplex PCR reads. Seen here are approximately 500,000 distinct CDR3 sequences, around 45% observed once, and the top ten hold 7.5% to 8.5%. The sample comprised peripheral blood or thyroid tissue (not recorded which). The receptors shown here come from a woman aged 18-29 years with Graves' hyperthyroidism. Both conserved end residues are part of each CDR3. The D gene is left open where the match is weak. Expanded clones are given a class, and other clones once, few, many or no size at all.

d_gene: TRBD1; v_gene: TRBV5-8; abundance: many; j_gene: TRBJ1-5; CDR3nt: TGTGCCAGCAGCGGCACCGGGACAGCGGGGGAGCCCCAGCATTTT; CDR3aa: CASSGTGTAGEPQHF
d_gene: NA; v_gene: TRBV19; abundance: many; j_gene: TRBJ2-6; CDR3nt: TGTGCCAGTAGTCCCTCCGGGCAGAACTCTGGGGCCAACGTCCTGACTTTC; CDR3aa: CASSPSGQNSGANVLTF
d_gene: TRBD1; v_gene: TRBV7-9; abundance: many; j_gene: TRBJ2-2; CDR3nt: TGTGCCAGCAGCCCGCCGGGGACAGGGCTAACCGGGGAGCTGTTTTTT; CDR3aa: CASSPPGTGLTGELFF
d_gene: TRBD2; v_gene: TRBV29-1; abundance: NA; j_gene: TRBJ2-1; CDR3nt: TGCAGCAGTGAAGTACTAGCGGGACTCGAGCAGTTCTTC; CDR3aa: CSSEVLAGLEQFF
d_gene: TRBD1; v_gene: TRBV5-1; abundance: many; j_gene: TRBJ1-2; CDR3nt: TGCGCCAGCAGCGCTTCAGGGGGCGCGATCTATGGCTACACCTTC; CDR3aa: CASSASGGAIYGYTF
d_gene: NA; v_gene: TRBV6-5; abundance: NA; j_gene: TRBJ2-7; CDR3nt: TGTGCCAGCAGTTACTCGTCGGGAGACCTCTACGAGCAGTACTTC; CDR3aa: CASSYSSGDLYEQYF
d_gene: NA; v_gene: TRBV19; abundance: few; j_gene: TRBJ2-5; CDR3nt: TGTGCCAGCAGTAATCCTTTCGGGGGGACCCAGTACTTC; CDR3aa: CASSNPFGGTQYF
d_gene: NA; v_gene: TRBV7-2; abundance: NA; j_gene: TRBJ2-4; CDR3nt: TGTGCCAGTACTTTGCAGGGGCAGGGCAAAAACATTCAGTACTTC; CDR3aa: CASTLQGQGKNIQYF
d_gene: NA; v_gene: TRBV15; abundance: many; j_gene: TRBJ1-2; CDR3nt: TGTGCCACCAGCGAGGCGTCCACCAACTATGGCTACACCTTC; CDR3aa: CATSEASTNYGYTF
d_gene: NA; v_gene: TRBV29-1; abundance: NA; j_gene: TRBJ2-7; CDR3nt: TGCAGCGTTGAAGACACAGTGGGATTCTACGAGCAGTACTTC; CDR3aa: CSVEDTVGFYEQYF
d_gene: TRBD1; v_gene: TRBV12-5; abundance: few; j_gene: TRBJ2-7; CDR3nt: TGTGCTAGTGCCTTCATAAACGGACAGGGGGACTACGAGCAGTACTTC; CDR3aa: CASAFINGQGDYEQYF
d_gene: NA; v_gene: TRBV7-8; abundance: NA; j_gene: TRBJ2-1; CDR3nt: TGTGCCAGCAGCTTAGGGCTAGCAGGTAAAAATGAGCAGTTCTTC; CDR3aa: CASSLGLAGKNEQFF
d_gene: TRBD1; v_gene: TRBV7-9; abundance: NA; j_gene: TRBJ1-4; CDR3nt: TGTGCCAGCAGCTACCCCGGGACAGGGGTTGATGAAAAACTGTTTTTT; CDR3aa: CASSYPGTGVDEKLFF
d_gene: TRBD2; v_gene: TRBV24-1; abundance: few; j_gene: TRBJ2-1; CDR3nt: TGTGCCACCAGTGACCCGGGACTAGCGGGAGGCAATGAGCAGTTCTTC; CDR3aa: CATSDPGLAGGNEQFF
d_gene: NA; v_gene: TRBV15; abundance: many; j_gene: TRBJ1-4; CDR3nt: TGTGCCACCAGCAGAGACAAGGGGTCACGGGGGTATGAAAAACTGTTTTTT; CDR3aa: CATSRDKGSRGYEKLFF
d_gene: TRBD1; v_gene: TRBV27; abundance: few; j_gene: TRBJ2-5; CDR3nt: TGTGCCAGCATGGGACTTGGACAGGGTTTCCAAGAGACCCAGTACTTC; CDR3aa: CASMGLGQGFQETQYF
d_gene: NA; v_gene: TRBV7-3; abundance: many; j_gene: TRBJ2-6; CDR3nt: TGTGCCAGCAGCTTGTCCGGGCCTGGGGCCAACGTCCTGACTTTC; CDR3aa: CASSLSGPGANVLTF
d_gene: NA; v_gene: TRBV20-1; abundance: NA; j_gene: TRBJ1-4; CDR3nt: TGCAGTGCCAGAGTGGGGTCAGGACCTAATGAAAAACTGTTTTTT; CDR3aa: CSARVGSGPNEKLFF
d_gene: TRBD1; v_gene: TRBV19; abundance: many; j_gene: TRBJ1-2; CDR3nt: TGTGCCAGTAGTAGGGGACAGGGGAATGGCTACACCTTC; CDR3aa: CASSRGQGNGYTF
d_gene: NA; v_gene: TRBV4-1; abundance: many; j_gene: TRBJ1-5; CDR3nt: TGCGCCAGCAGCCACCTCGGGATAGGCAATCAGCCCCAGCATTTT; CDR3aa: CASSHLGIGNQPQHF
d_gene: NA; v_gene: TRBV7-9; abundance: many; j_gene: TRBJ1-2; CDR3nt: TGTGCCAGCAGCTTAGTTGAGACTTCTAACTATGGCTACACCTTC; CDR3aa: CASSLVETSNYGYTF
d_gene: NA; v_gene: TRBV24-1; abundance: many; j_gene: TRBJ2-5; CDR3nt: TGTGCCACCAGCCCCAACGACCGGACAGCGGGACGGGAGACCCAGTACTTC; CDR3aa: CATSPNDRTAGRETQYF
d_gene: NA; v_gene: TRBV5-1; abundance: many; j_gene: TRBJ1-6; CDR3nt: TGCGCCAGCAGCTTGTACAGCGATGCAAATTCACCCCTCCACTTT; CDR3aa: CASSLYSDANSPLHF
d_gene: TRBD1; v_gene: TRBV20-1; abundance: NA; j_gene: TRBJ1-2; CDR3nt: TGCAGTGCTAGTGGGCGTCAGGGGGCGGGAACCTACTATGGCTACACCTTC; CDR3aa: CSASGRQGAGTYYGYTF
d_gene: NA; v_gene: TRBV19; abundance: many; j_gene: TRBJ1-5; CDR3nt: TGTGCCAGTAGTATATCGCCGGCCTCCTACCAGCCCCAGCATTTT; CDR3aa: CASSISPASYQPQHF
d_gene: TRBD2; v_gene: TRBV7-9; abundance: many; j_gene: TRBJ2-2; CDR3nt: TGTGCCACCCGACTAGCGGGAGATACCGGGGAGCTGTTTTTT; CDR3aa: CATRLAGDTGELFF
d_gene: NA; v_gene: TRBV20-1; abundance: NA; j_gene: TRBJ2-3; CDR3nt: TGCTCCGGAACCAGGGGCACAGATACGCAGTATTTT; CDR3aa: CSGTRGTDTQYF